This paragraph reports one TCR beta chain. There is no known antigen for this receptor. Base quality data are lacking; no much larger clone is found one base away. TCRbeta CDR3 regions were amplified from genomic DNA using the immunoSEQ Assay, a bias-controlled multiplex PCR. Turning to the authors' computational methods: Within the assay, amplification of reference gene primers was used to estimate how many nucleated cells each sample contained. Sequence reads were collapsed and filtered to measure the absolute abundance of every unique TCRbeta CDR3 rearrangement. For each sample, productive Simpson clonality was calculated by taking the square root of Simpson's diversity index across productive rearrangements. TCRdb re-hosts the immuneACCESS table, in-frame sequences only. Its copies lack some clones; in the studies checked, an unresolved V gene accounts for under half of them, and the cause for the rest is not known. Clonal size and the V and J genes are those of that table, whereas D and trimming came from the DNA. For this sample there are approximately 200,000 clones; roughly 80% appear just once. The ten most abundant clones make up roughly 3.2% of the sample.

V is clipped by 2 bases and J by 6 bases, and the sequence between their germline boundaries is 12 bases long. Its CDR3 holds 14 amino acids, cysteine through phenylalanine. The DNA shown is the 42-base CDR3, in frame from base 1. From the germline V gene (reference sequence), CDR1 is SGHKS and CDR2 is YYEKEE. Participants in the prospective study were enrolled through a virtual design, were aged 18 to 89 years, and lived in approximately 25 United States geographic areas. To assign participants to cohorts, the prospective study relied on clinical history that participants themselves reported in a screening survey and a study questionnaire. Recovered participants in ImmuneRACE Cohort 3 were defined as having two consecutive negative NP/OP PCR tests, clearance from a healthcare professional, or resolution of symptoms. Each participant in the prospective study had whole blood, serum and a nasopharyngeal or oropharyngeal swab collected by mobile phlebotomists. Additional blood draws and questionnaires over an approximately two-month period could optionally be provided by prospective study participants. Blood samples from the prospective study were shipped frozen or at room temperature prior to DNA extraction.

The record originates from a study of blood T cell repertoires in COVID-19 (dated by TCRdb to the early 2020s). Turning to the overall study: Samples from collaborators originated in the United States, Italy and Spain and spanned both the acute and convalescent phases of COVID-19. Deeply sampled blood TCRbeta repertoires from subjects exposed to, actively infected with, or recovered from COVID-19 were included in the dataset. The samples were drawn from two sources: the first 160 participants of the ongoing ImmuneRACE study, and 1,254 subjects contributed by 6 global collaborators. The material from the prospective study consisted of cDNA or gDNA derived from T cells, B-cell-depleted T cells, or PBMCs. Where HLA class I and class II types were available, the types were taken from metadata supplied by the sample provider, not from assay-based typing. A de-identified subject ID, COVID-19 status, age in years and sex were almost always included in the sample metadata. A freely available public database, intended as a resource for researchers studying the immune response to SARS-CoV-2, is where the repertoires were released. Overall study outcomes, separate from this receptor: The amount of clinical and demographic metadata varied by source and participant and was provided uncurated.

The TCR sequence derives from a woman younger than 45 who had recovered from COVID-19. The sequenced sample was PBMCs or T cells enriched from blood (not recorded which). The rearrangement joined TRBV5-5 to TRBJ2-1; no D gene can be assigned with confidence. The DNA sequence is as follows: TGTGCCAGCAGCTTTGTATTCCAAGCCAATGAGCAGTTCTTC. This gives the protein CASSFVFQANEQFF.